These 12 T cell receptor beta chains came from one sample sequenced in a study of long-term antiretroviral therapy in people with HIV. Version v3.0 of the immunoSEQ assay ran at survey level. TCRdb keeps only in-frame clones here, not all; method: immunoSEQ multiplex PCR. The sample lists about 7,200 clones; 65% to 75% were seen once. The source was unsorted PBMCs, collected about 0.9 years before starting antiretroviral therapy. All receptors come from a middle-aged man with HIV.

This clone occurred a few times. This chain links TRBV6-6 with TRBJ1-5; no reliable D call. The CDR3 covers 14 residues. The V and J ends lost 0 bases and 6 bases respectively, with 9 bases between them. Germline V gene lookup returns CDR1 MNHNY and CDR2 SVGAGI (reference sequence). The chain's CDR3 is CASSYSLSVQPQHF. In DNA form, the CDR3 reads TGTGCCAGCAGTTACTCGTTGAGTGTTCAGCCCCAGCATTTT.

There are a few counts of this clone. The rearrangement uses TRBV9 and TRBJ2-3, with TRBD2 as a possible D gene (6 bases). CDR3 length equals 15 residues. The V gene's germline CDR1 is SGDLS and CDR2 YYNGEE. Trimming pared 0 bases from V and 0 bases from J, leaving 8 bases between. In DNA form, the CDR3 reads TGTGCCAGCAGCGTAGGCGGGGTTAGCACAGATACGCAGTATTTT. Translated: CASSVGGVSTDTQYF.

V and J are TRBV5-1 and TRBJ2-2, with D possibly being TRBD1 (6 bases). V was clipped by 7 bases and J by 6 bases, with 16 bases between them. The germline CDR1 and CDR2 sequences are SGHRS and YFSETQ. The CDR3 has 14 amino acids. CDR3 residues: CASHLRWGPGELFF. Written as DNA, the CDR3 is TGCGCCAGCCACCTTCGTTGGGGGCCCGGGGAGCTGTTTTTT.

The chain employs TRBV4-1 and TRBJ2-5, with TRBD1 matching 9 bases. Per the germline V gene, CDR1 is MGHRA and CDR2 is YSYEKL. This CDR3 spans 13 amino acids. V shed 3 bases and J 4 bases; nucleotides not matched to a gene: 0. DNA for the CDR3: TGCGCCAGCAGCCAGGACAGGGGAGAGACCCAGTACTTC. Amino acid sequence: CASSQDRGETQYF.

V is TRBV9 and J is TRBJ2-1; 14 bases agree with TRBD2. J lost 0 bases, V lost 2 bases, and 4 bases had no gene match. The CDR3 runs 18 residues. Germline CDR1 SGDLS, CDR2 YYNGEE. The CDR3 loop reads CASSVTGTSGSSYNEQFF. In nucleotides, the CDR3 is TGTGCCAGCAGCGTGACCGGGACTAGCGGGAGCTCCTACAATGAGCAGTTCTTC.

The CDR3 sequence: CASSPPIRGRTQETQYF. The CDR3 bases are TGTGCCAGCTCACCACCGATTCGCGGACGGACCCAAGAGACCCAGTACTTC. The chain is built from TRBV18 and TRBJ2-5; D is undetermined. Germline V gives CDR1 KGHSH, CDR2 LQKENI. V gave up 0 bases and J gave up 1 base, with 15 bases separating them. CDR3 length equals 17 residues. Combining the CDR3 with reference TRBV18 and TRBJ2-5 gives the whole variable domain NAGVMQNPRHLVRRRGQEARLRCSPMKGHSHVYWYRQLPEEGLKFMVYLQKENIIDESGMPKERFSAEFPKEGPSILRIQQVVRGDSAAYFCASSPPIRGRTQETQYFGPGTRLLVL.

Within the sample, this clone is medium-sized. This sequence joins TRBV5-4 and TRBJ2-2; 15 nucleotides agree with TRBD2. Germline V CDR1 and CDR2: SGHNT, YYREEE (reference sequence). V lost 4 bases to trimming and J lost 3 bases; unmatched junction nucleotides: 1. The CDR3 spans 16 residues. This chain's CDR3 is CASSGLAGGHTGELFF. The CDR3 coding sequence is TGTGCCAGCAGCGGACTAGCGGGGGGGCACACCGGGGAGCTGTTTTTT.

This clone was picked up one time. The chain is built from TRBV9 and TRBJ2-5; 8 bases line up with TRBD1. V lost 0 bases and J lost 5; bases outside the gene matches: 6. Germline V CDR1 and CDR2: SGDLS, YYNGEE. The CDR3 is made up of 15 amino acids. Here the CDR3 reads CASSVAGRGHETQYF. The CDR3 DNA sequence: TGTGCCAGCAGCGTAGCGGGCAGGGGGCATGAGACCCAGTACTTC.

The CDR3 DNA follows: TGCGCCAGCAGCTTGGAGACAGGGCTAAACAATGAGCAGTTCTTC. Translating gives CASSLETGLNNEQFF. J is TRBJ2-1 and V is TRBV5-1, with 7 bases aligning to TRBD1. With V trimmed by 0 bases and J by 5 bases, 5 bases remained unmatched. In germline, CDR1 is SGHRS, CDR2 YFSETQ. The CDR3 is made up of 15 amino acids.

The J gene is TRBJ2-7, the V gene TRBV5-1; possible D gene TRBD2, 6 bases. This CDR3 has 15 amino acids. Germline V lookup: CDR1 SGHRS, CDR2 YFSETQ. V lost 0 bases and J 1 base, leaving 11 bases between the germline ends. The CDR3 DNA follows: TGCGCCAGCAGCTTGGCGGCGGGGCGTTCCTACGAGCAGTACTTC. This codes for CASSLAAGRSYEQYF.

The rearrangement links TRBV7-2 to TRBJ2-7; a possible D gene is TRBD1 (5 bases). The CDR3 is made up of 13 amino acids. V dropped 3 bases and J dropped 2 bases, with 8 bases sitting between them. Germline assignment: CDR1 SGHTA and CDR2 FQGNSA. CDR3 protein: CASSFSGTYEQYF. The CDR3 DNA reads as TGTGCCAGCAGCTTCTCAGGGACCTACGAGCAGTACTTC.

The table lists this clone with a few counts. This chain joins TRBV7-7 and TRBJ2-7; possible D gene TRBD2, 5 bases. V lost 3 bases to trimming and J lost 0 bases, with 21 bases between them. Germline CDR1 and CDR2: SSHAT and FNYEAQ (reference sequence). The CDR3 extends over 18 amino acids. CDR3 loop: CASSLALFEEEGSYEQYF. The DNA of the CDR3 is TGTGCCAGCAGCTTGGCCCTCTTTGAGGAAGAGGGCTCCTACGAGCAGTACTTC.